This T cell receptor beta chain was identified in a study of T cell repertoires in cytomegalovirus infection (dated by TCRdb to the late 2010s). Describing the broader study: Because public TCR beta signatures pointed to carriage of CMV infection together with the matching HLA type, the HLA type of each donor mattered for the analysis.

This clonotype was counted at least ten times. Its cognate antigen has yet to be identified. Base qualities are not recorded, but no much larger clone differs from it by a single base. Overall study results and their limits: In both this cohort and an independent roughly 350-donor cohort, the cumulative frequency of public TCR beta family members distinguished carriers of CMV infection plus the relevant HLA type. The ex vivo response was dominated by HLA-C-restricted CMV-specific TCR beta clonotypes, which also provided the single most frequent clonotype in two of eight donors.

CDR3 length: 15 amino acids, cysteine to phenylalanine. Only the CDR3 region is kept as DNA, spanning 45 bases read in frame from base 1. CDR1 and CDR2 were assigned from the germline V gene (reference sequence) as LNHDA and SQIVND. V and J lose 6 bases and 0 bases, and a span of 12 bases separates them. The sample was run on an Illumina HiSeq 1500. TCRdb applied fastp at Q25 and MiXCR to the public reads, then kept only in-frame beta chains. Each entry merges the rows of one CDR3 protein and shows their most common DNA and genes. For this sample the table gives more than 250,000 distinct CDR3 sequences, of which approximately 13% were detected only once. 8.5% to 10% of the sample comes from the top ten.

Specimen: PBMCs. The chain is encoded by TRBV19 joined to TRBJ1-3, and perhaps TRBD1 as D gene, on 5 matching bases. The TCR originated in a human donor in good health (CMV status not recorded). Some clones in this sample may be carry-over from other donors' samples. The CDR3 region: CASSPAGLSGNTIYF. In nucleotide form, the sequence is TGTGCCAGTAGCCCGGCGGGGCTCTCTGGAAACACCATATATTTT.